The next 30 T cell receptor beta chains were all read from a single sample in a study of beta chain features in type 1 diabetes. Their antigens remain unidentified. Whole-study findings and limits: Across all four CD4+ subsets, people with type 1 diabetes showed modestly shorter TCRB CDR3s.

Expressed TCRB transcripts were sequenced because the entire RNA isolate underwent reverse transcription. The data were produced by immunoSEQ multiplex PCR, yet TCRdb's version contains in-frame clones alone and is incomplete. This sample has 310,000 or so clones, with approximately 9.7% found just once. The sequencing sample was made of central memory CD4+ T cells from blood. These receptors all come from a man aged 25-40 years with type 1 diabetes.

The genes are TRBV9 and TRBJ2-5; D possibly corresponds to TRBD2 (6 bases). This CDR3 spans 16 amino acids. With 2 bases removed from V and 1 base from J, the gap between germline ends came to 15 bases. From germline, CDR1 is SGDLS and CDR2 YYNGEE. The CDR3 region is CASSVGGTRSQETQYF. CDR3 nucleotide sequence: TGTGCCAGCAGCGTGGGCGGGACGCGATCCCAAGAGACCCAGTACTTC. The full variable domain, its missing parts supplied by reference TRBV9 and TRBJ2-5, is DSGVTQTPKHLITATGQRVTLRCSPRSGDLSVYWYQQSLDQGLQFLIQYYNGEERAKGNILERFSAQQFPDLHSELNLSSLELGDSALYFCASSVGGTRSQETQYFGPGTRLLVL.

This chain joins TRBV9 and TRBJ1-2, with 8 bases aligning to TRBD1. The V gene's germline CDR1 is SGDLS and CDR2 YYNGEE. The CDR3 contains 14 residues. V shed 2 bases and J 3 bases; nucleotides not matched to a gene: 3. In nucleotides, the CDR3 is TGTGCCAGCAGCGTCGACAGGGGAGACTATGGCTACACCTTC. Translation gives CASSVDRGDYGYTF.

This clone was seen at least ten times. The CDR3 loop is CASSDGGHDGEAFF. The CDR3 DNA is TGTGCCAGCAGTGATGGGGGACATGACGGTGAAGCTTTCTTT. The rearrangement uses TRBV25-1 and TRBJ1-1, with a weak D call TRBD1 (6 bases). CDR1 and CDR2 from the germline V gene are MGHDK and SYGVNS. Trimming removed 3 bases at V and 7 bases at J, with 15 bases between. The CDR3 runs 14 residues.

In its sample, this clone was seen many times. The chain combines TRBV29-1 with TRBJ1-4; D is unclear. The CDR3 runs 14 residues. From germline, CDR1 is SQVTM and CDR2 ANQGSEA. V gave up 4 bases and J gave up 4 bases, with 13 bases separating them. The CDR3 reads CSVAGPTVNEKLFF. For the CDR3, the DNA is TGCAGCGTTGCAGGACCCACCGTTAATGAAAAACTGTTTTTT.

This clone turned up a few times. The chain combines TRBV30 with TRBJ2-3; D gene unclear. V gave up 0 bases and J gave up 1 base, with 8 bases separating them. CDR3 length equals 14 residues. CDR1 is GTSNPN and CDR2 is SVGIG in the germline V gene (reference sequence). CDR3 nucleotides: TGTGCCTGGAGTGTCAGTCAGCGCACAGATACGCAGTATTTT. It yields the protein CAWSVSQRTDTQYF.

The chain has TRBV7-2 and TRBJ1-6, with D maybe TRBD1 (5 bases). The CDR3 spans 15 residues. The germline CDR1 and CDR2 sequences are SGHTA and FQGNSA. V lost 3 bases and J 7 bases, leaving 13 bases between the germline ends. The DNA for the CDR3 is TGTGCCAGCAGCTTGCAGGGATTGGGGAATTCACCCCTCCACTTT. Protein product: CASSLQGLGNSPLHF.

The chain is built from TRBV28 and TRBJ1-2, with D possibly TRBD1 on 5 matching bases. Per the germline V gene, CDR1 is MDHEN and CDR2 is SYDVKM. The CDR3 extends over 13 amino acids. Trimming cost V 5 bases and J 8 bases, with 15 bases left between them. The CDR3 DNA reads as TGTGCCAGCAGTCCCGACGGGACCAGGGGCTACACCTTC. Translated: CASSPDGTRGYTF.

The J gene is TRBJ2-3, the V gene TRBV7-2; 8 bases match TRBD2. V lost 6 bases, J lost 1 base, and 3 bases stayed unmatched. The CDR3 is made up of 14 amino acids. CDR1 SGHTA and CDR2 FQGNSA come from the germline V gene. The CDR3 DNA is TGTGCCAGCAGGCGGGGGGCCGGCACAGATACGCAGTATTTT. Its translation: CASRRGAGTDTQYF.

This clone has at least ten counts. This chain uses TRBV15 with TRBJ1-4; 8 bases are a match to TRBD1. The germline CDR1 and CDR2 sequences are LNHNV and YYDKDF (reference sequence). The CDR3 spans 14 residues. The V segment lost 5 bases and the J segment 7 bases; nucleotides outside the gene matches: 6. The CDR3 spells CATSFGQGGEKLFF. CDR3 DNA: TGTGCCACCAGCTTCGGACAGGGTGGTGAAAAACTGTTTTTT. Combining the CDR3 with reference TRBV15 and TRBJ1-4 gives the whole variable domain DAMVIQNPRYQVTQFGKPVTLSCSQTLNHNVMYWYQQKSSQAPKLLFHYYDKDFNNEADTPDNFQSRRPNTSFCFLDIRSPGLGDTAMYLCATSFGQGGEKLFFGSGTQLSVL.

This clone turned up a few times. This chain uses TRBV7-2 with TRBJ1-5; maybe TRBD1 (6 bases). V was clipped by 3 bases and J by 3 bases, with 12 bases between them. The germline gives CDR1 SGHTA, CDR2 FQGNSA. The CDR3 consists of 15 residues. The CDR3 sequence is CASSFTGLFNQPQHF. CDR3 DNA: TGTGCCAGCAGCTTCACAGGGCTGTTCAATCAGCCCCAGCATTTT.

CDR3 in DNA: TGCGCCAGCAGCTCCTCACGGGGCAGGTCGAACACTGAAGCTTTCTTT. It is translated as CASSSSRGRSNTEAFF. The V gene is TRBV5-1, the J gene TRBJ1-1, with D possibly TRBD1 on 5 matching bases. The V end was cut by 3 bases, the J end by 1 base, with 16 bases between. CDR1 is SGHRS and CDR2 is YFSETQ in the germline V gene. The CDR3 loop spans 16 amino acids.

This clone was seen repeatedly, ten times or more. This rearrangement joins TRBV5-1 to TRBJ2-1; 9 bases line up with TRBD2. In germline, CDR1 is SGHRS, CDR2 YFSETQ. The CDR3 totals 18 residues. V trimming: 0 bases; J trimming: 7 bases; junction bases outside the gene matches: 14. The CDR3 sequence: CASSLVASGAPARNEQFF. In DNA form, the CDR3 reads TGCGCCAGCAGCTTGGTCGCTAGCGGGGCTCCGGCTAGGAATGAGCAGTTCTTC.

This clone was detected a few times. V gene TRBV10-3 combines with J gene TRBJ2-7, with D unclear. This CDR3 contains 15 residues. V lost 0 bases to trimming and J lost 0 bases, with 9 bases between them. Germline V CDR1 and CDR2: ENHRY, SYGVKD. The CDR3 DNA reads TGTGCCATCAGTGAGTCTATGGGCGTCTCCTACGAGCAGTACTTC. This sequence encodes CAISESMGVSYEQYF.

This clone came up a few times. The chain joins TRBV19 to TRBJ1-1; no definite D call. Germline V CDR1 and CDR2: LNHDA, SQIVND (reference sequence). The V end lost 6 bases, the J end lost 0 bases, and 5 bases lay between the germline ends. This CDR3 is built from 12 residues. The DNA for the CDR3 is TGTGCCAGTAGCTGGGTGAACACTGAAGCTTTCTTT. Protein product: CASSWVNTEAFF. The variable domain in full, completed from reference TRBV19 and TRBJ1-1, reads DGGITQSPKYLFRKEGQNVTLSCEQNLNHDAMYWYRQDPGQGLRLIYYSQIVNDFQKGDIAEGYSVSREKKESFPLTVTSAQKNPTAFYLCASSWVNTEAFFGQGTRLTVV.

The chain combines TRBV27 with TRBJ2-5, with D possibly being TRBD1 or TRBD2 (6 bases each). Trimming cost V 5 bases and J 2 bases, with 18 bases left between them. CDR1 and CDR2 from the germline V gene are MNHEY and SMNVEV (reference sequence). The CDR3 has 16 amino acids. CDR3 bases: TGTGCCAGCAGTGAAAGACCGGGGGCTCGACAAGAGACCCAGTACTTC. It specifies CASSERPGARQETQYF.

This clone appeared many times. The chain has TRBV28 and TRBJ2-5; D is undetermined. Looked up from germline, CDR1 is MDHEN and CDR2 is SYDVKM. Trimming took off 2 bases at V and 5 bases at J, with 9 bases between the two ends. The CDR3 is made up of 13 amino acids. CDR3 sequence: CASSLGVEETQYF. In nucleotides, the CDR3 is TGTGCCAGCAGTTTAGGAGTCGAGGAGACCCAGTACTTC.

This chain connects TRBV29-1 to TRBJ1-2; D call uncertain. Germline CDR1 SQVTM, CDR2 ANQGSEA. Deletions cut 4 bases from V and 0 bases from J, with 9 bases between. The CDR3 is made up of 13 amino acids. CDR3 region: CSVARQANYGYTF. In nucleotides, the CDR3 is TGCAGCGTTGCCCGCCAGGCTAACTATGGCTACACCTTC. Combining the CDR3 with reference TRBV29-1 and TRBJ1-2 gives the whole variable domain SAVISQKPSRDICQRGTSLTIQCQVDSQVTMMFWYRQQPGQSLTLIATANQGSEATYESGFVIDKFPISRPNLTFSTLTVSNMSPEDSSIYLCSVARQANYGYTFGSGTRLTVV.

The gene calls are TRBV7-9 and TRBJ2-2; D not resolved. CDR3 size: 15 residues. V lost 1 base and J lost 0, with 6 bases in between. Germline V gene data show CDR1 as SEHNR and CDR2 as FQNEAQ (reference sequence). The CDR3 reads CASSLVRTNTGELFF. The CDR3 DNA reads as TGTGCCAGCAGCTTAGTTAGAACGAACACCGGGGAGCTGTTTTTT.

The J gene is TRBJ1-1, the V gene TRBV7-2; TRBD1 matches 8 bases. The V and J ends lost 5 bases and 5 bases, in that order; junction bases with no gene match: 10. CDR1 and CDR2 from the germline V gene are SGHTA and FQGNSA. The CDR3 has 15 amino acids. The CDR3 DNA sequence: TGTGCCAGCAGCCCACGGACAGGGTTGGGAACTGAAGCTTTCTTT. It encodes CASSPRTGLGTEAFF.

This rearrangement joins TRBV5-1 to TRBJ1-2; 7 bases line up with TRBD1. V shed 5 bases and J 4 bases; nucleotides not matched to a gene: 14. The V gene's germline CDR1 is SGHRS and CDR2 YFSETQ. This CDR3 comprises 16 residues. CDR3 bases: TGCGCCAGCAGTCCGGAACAGGGGCGGAGAGGCTATGGCTACACCTTC. Translating it yields CASSPEQGRRGYGYTF.

This clone was recorded a few times. V is TRBV29-1 and J is TRBJ2-5, with 9 bases identical to TRBD2. Germline CDR1 SQVTM, CDR2 ANQGSEA. V trimming: 6 bases; J trimming: 5 bases; junction bases outside the gene matches: 7. This CDR3 spans 13 amino acids. The CDR3 nucleotides are TGCAGCGTCCCAGCTAGCGGGGTGGAGACCCAGTACTTC. This encodes CSVPASGVETQYF.

The chain recombines TRBV6-1 with TRBJ1-3; D gene uncertain. The CDR3 totals 15 residues. From germline, CDR1 is MNHNS and CDR2 SASEGT. The ends were cut back, 6 bases at V and 2 bases at J, with 14 bases in the middle. The CDR3 DNA is TGTGCCAGCAGCCTAACTGACACGGCTGGAAACACCATATATTTT. Its protein product is CASSLTDTAGNTIYF.

The rearrangement links TRBV5-4 to TRBJ2-1, with TRBD2 identical over 7 bases. J was trimmed by 6 bases and V by 4 bases; bases with no gene match: 13. Germline V gene lookup returns CDR1 SGHNT and CDR2 YYREEE (reference sequence). The length of the CDR3 is 16 residues. CDR3 amino acids: CASSIGGLVASNEQFF. The CDR3 bases are TGTGCCAGCAGCATAGGAGGACTAGTCGCGTCCAATGAGCAGTTCTTC.

This clone has a count of ten or more. This chain links TRBV7-9 with TRBJ2-7; the D gene is possibly TRBD1 (6 bases). CDR3 length: 13 residues. Trimming removed 4 bases from V and 6 bases from J, with 13 bases in between. CDR1 is SEHNR, CDR2 FQNEAQ, per germline (reference sequence). For the CDR3, the DNA is TGTGCCAGCAGCTGGACAGTCAGTACCGAGCAGTACTTC. Its protein is CASSWTVSTEQYF.

This clone was picked up a small number of times. The genes are TRBV18 and TRBJ2-3; the match to TRBD1 covers 9 bases. Losses at the gene ends were 5 bases for V and 3 bases for J; bases not matched to a gene: 6. This CDR3 region has 15 residues. Germline V lookup: CDR1 KGHSH, CDR2 LQKENI. This CDR3 is CASSTGTGHTDTQYF. The CDR3 DNA is TGTGCCAGCTCAACCGGGACAGGGCATACAGATACGCAGTATTTT.

This rearrangement joins TRBV5-6 to TRBJ2-5; D is possibly TRBD1 (6 bases). The V gene lost 1 base and the J gene lost 5 bases, with 12 bases spanning the gap. There are 14 residues in the CDR3. Germline assignment: CDR1 SGHDT and CDR2 YYEEEE. This CDR3 is CASSLTGQGETQYF. The CDR3 DNA reads TGTGCCAGCAGCTTGACGGGGCAGGGGGAGACCCAGTACTTC.

Details on this clone: A much larger clone lies one base from this, so it may be a read error. This specimen includes other DNA sequences encoding the same CDR3. The V call is TRBV7-9, the J call TRBJ2-5, with D hard to call. V lost 0 bases, J lost 5 bases, and 4 bases lay in between. Germline lookup yields CDR1 SEHNR and CDR2 FQNEAQ (reference sequence). The CDR3 is made up of 12 amino acids. The CDR3 sequence: CASSLAGETQYF. As DNA, the CDR3 is TGTGCCAGCAGCTTAGCGGGGGAGACCCAGTACTTC. Full variable domain (remainder filled in from reference TRBV7-9 and TRBJ2-5): DTGVSQNPRHKITKRGQNVTFRCDPISEHNRLYWYRQTLGQGPEFLTYFQNEAQLEKSRLLSDRFSAERPKGSFSTLEIQRTEQGDSAMYLCASSLAGETQYFGPGTRLLVL.

As for this clone: One end of the junction fails to match germline, which may point to a read error. This sample also contains other DNA sequences that code for the same CDR3. The gene calls are TRBV28 and TRBJ2-1; a possible D gene is TRBD2 (5 bases). CDR1 is MDHEN, CDR2 SYDVKM, per germline. The length of the CDR3 is 15 residues. The CDR3 DNA sequence: TGCGCCAGTTTCACCCCCTCTGGAGGCTACAATGAGCAGTTCTTC. It yields the protein CASFTPSGGYNEQFF.

The genes are TRBV5-4 and TRBJ2-7; 8 bases match TRBD1. With 3 bases clipped from V and 2 bases from J, the junction kept 7 bases outside the gene matches. Germline assignment: CDR1 SGHNT and CDR2 YYREEE (reference sequence). The CDR3 spans 15 residues. Written as DNA, the CDR3 is TGTGCCAGCAGCTCCGACAGGGGTCAAACCTACGAGCAGTACTTC. This codes for CASSSDRGQTYEQYF.

The chain is built from TRBV28 and TRBJ1-5; possibly TRBD1 for D (5 bases). CDR1 and CDR2 (germline): MDHEN, SYDVKM. Between the trimmed V and J ends, which lost 7 bases and 0 bases, there was a span of 10 bases. The CDR3 has 14 residues. Here the CDR3 DNA reads TGTGCCAGCATTGGACAAATTAGCAATCAGCCCCAGCATTTT. Translating gives CASIGQISNQPQHF.